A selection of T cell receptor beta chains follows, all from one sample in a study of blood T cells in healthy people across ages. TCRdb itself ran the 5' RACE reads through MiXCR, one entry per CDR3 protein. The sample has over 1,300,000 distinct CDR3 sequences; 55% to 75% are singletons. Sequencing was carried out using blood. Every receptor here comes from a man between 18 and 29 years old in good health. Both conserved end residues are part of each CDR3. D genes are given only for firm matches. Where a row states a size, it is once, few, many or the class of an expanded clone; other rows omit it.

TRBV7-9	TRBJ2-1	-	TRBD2	CASSPGLALSSYNEQFF	TGTGCCAGCAGCCCGGGACTAGCGCTAAGCTCCTACAATGAGCAGTTCTTC
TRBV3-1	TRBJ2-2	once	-	CASSHRDMTGELFF	TGTGCCAGCAGCCATAGAGACATGACCGGGGAGCTGTTTTTT
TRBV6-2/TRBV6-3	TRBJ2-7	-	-	CATASNRAAPEQYF	TGTGCCACCGCCTCCAACCGGGCAGCCCCCGAGCAGTACTTC
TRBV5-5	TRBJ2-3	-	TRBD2	CASSLTSGGGDTQYF	TGTGCCAGCAGCTTGACTAGCGGGGGCGGAGATACGCAGTATTTT
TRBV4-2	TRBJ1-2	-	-	CASSQERGPYYGYTF	TGTGCCAGCAGCCAAGAACGGGGGCCTTACTATGGCTACACCTTC
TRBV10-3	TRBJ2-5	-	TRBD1	CAISVGQGTQETQYF	TGTGCCATCAGCGTGGGACAGGGCACGCAAGAGACCCAGTACTTC
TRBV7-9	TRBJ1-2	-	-	CALNREDSYGYTF	TGTGCCCTGAACAGGGAGGACTCCTATGGCTACACCTTC
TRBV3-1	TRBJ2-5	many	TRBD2	CASSQELQSSGGKQETQYF	TGTGCCAGCAGCCAAGAACTACAGTCTAGCGGGGGCAAACAAGAGACCCAGTACTTC
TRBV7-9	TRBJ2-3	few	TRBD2	CASDSGIHTDTQYF	TGTGCCAGCGATAGCGGGATTCACACAGATACGCAGTATTTT
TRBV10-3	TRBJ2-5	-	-	CAISESAWGTPEETQYF	TGTGCCATCAGTGAGTCGGCCTGGGGCACCCCCGAGGAGACCCAGTACTTC
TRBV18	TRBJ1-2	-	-	CVSSTSYGYTF	TGTGTCAGCTCAACTTCATATGGCTACACCTTC
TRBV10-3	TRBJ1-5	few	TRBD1	CAISPGTGNQPQHF	TGTGCCATCAGTCCCGGGACAGGGAATCAGCCCCAGCATTTT
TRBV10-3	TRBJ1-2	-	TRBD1	CAISEIQGDPNYGYTF	TGTGCCATCAGTGAGATACAGGGGGATCCTAACTATGGCTACACCTTC
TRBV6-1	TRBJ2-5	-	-	CASSEAFGETQYF	TGTGCCAGCAGTGAAGCGTTTGGAGAGACCCAGTACTTC
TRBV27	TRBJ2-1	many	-	CASSLLNEQFF	TGCGCCAGCAGCTTGCTCAATGAGCAGTTCTTC
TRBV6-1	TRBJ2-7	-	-	CASSEAQGSSGYEQYF	TGTGCCAGCAGTGAAGCACAGGGTAGCAGCGGCTACGAGCAGTACTTC
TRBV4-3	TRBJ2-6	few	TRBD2	CASSQGTGGSGANVLTF	TGCGCCAGCAGCCAAGGTACGGGGGGGTCTGGGGCCAACGTCCTGACTTTC
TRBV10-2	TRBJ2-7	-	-	CASSESDIPYEQYF	TGCGCCAGCAGTGAGTCAGACATCCCCTACGAGCAGTACTTC
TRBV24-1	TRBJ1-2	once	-	CATSASGVYTF	TGTGCCACCAGTGCATCAGGGGTCTACACCTTC
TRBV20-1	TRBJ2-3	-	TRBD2	CSARWGRVTDTQYF	TGCAGTGCTAGGTGGGGGAGGGTCACAGATACGCAGTATTTT
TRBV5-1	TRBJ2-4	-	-	CASSPVTGAKNIQYF	TGCGCCAGCAGCCCAGTTACGGGAGCCAAAAACATTCAGTACTTC
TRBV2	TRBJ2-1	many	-	CASKGGSSYNEQFF	TGTGCCAGCAAGGGCGGCAGCTCCTACAATGAGCAGTTCTTC
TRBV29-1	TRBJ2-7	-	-	CSVAIQGGRNEQYF	TGCAGCGTTGCAATCCAGGGAGGCCGAAACGAGCAGTACTTC
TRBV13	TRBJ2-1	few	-	CASTRDVAYNEQFF	TGTGCCAGCACCAGAGATGTTGCCTACAATGAGCAGTTCTTC
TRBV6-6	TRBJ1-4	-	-	CASRPLDPGEEKLFF	TGTGCCAGCAGGCCCTTAGACCCCGGCGAGGAAAAACTGTTTTTT
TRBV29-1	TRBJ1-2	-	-	CSVEWGRYGYTF	TGCAGCGTTGAGTGGGGGAGGTATGGCTACACCTTC
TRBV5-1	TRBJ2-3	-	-	CASSPGGTSFWDTQYF	TGCGCCAGCAGTCCTGGCGGGACTTCATTCTGGGATACGCAGTATTTT
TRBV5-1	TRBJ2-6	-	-	CASSFGGGEGANVLTF	TGCGCCAGCAGCTTTGGCGGGGGCGAAGGGGCCAACGTCCTGACTTTC
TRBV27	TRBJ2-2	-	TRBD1	CASSTEGGQGYTGELFF	TGTGCCAGCAGTACGGAGGGTGGACAGGGATACACCGGGGAGCTGTTTTTT
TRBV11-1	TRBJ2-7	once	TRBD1	CASSTRDLPGTGFSYEQYF	TGTGCCAGCAGCACCCGGGATCTTCCCGGGACAGGGTTTAGCTACGAGCAGTACTTC
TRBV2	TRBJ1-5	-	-	CASSEMENTPVYQPQHF	TGTGCCAGCAGTGAGATGGAGAACACTCCTGTTTATCAGCCCCAGCATTTT
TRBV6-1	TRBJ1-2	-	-	CASRRKAGLTTNYGYTF	TGTGCCAGCAGGAGAAAGGCAGGACTCACTACTAACTATGGCTACACCTTC
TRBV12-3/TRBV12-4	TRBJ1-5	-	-	CASSSLLGPQPQHF	TGTGCCAGCAGCTCCCTATTGGGGCCCCAGCCCCAGCATTTT
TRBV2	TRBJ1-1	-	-	CASSEQGNMNTEAFF	TGTGCCAGCAGTGAACAAGGAAACATGAACACTGAAGCTTTCTTT
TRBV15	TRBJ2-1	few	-	CATSSGGGTYNEQFF	TGTGCCACCAGCAGTGGGGGCGGGACATACAATGAGCAGTTCTTC
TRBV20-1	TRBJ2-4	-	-	CSARDVGNYILAKNIQYF	TGCAGTGCTAGAGATGTCGGCAATTATATCCTAGCCAAAAACATTCAGTACTTC
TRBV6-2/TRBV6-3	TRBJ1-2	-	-	CASSTGIYGYTF	TGTGCCAGCAGCACAGGGATCTATGGCTACACCTTC
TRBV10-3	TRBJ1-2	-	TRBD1	CAISEGQGGTPLGYGYTF	TGTGCCATCAGTGAAGGTCAAGGGGGCACTCCCTTAGGCTATGGCTACACCTTC
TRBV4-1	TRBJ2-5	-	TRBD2	CASSSQTASGRQETQYF	TGCGCCAGCAGCTCCCAAACGGCTAGCGGGCGCCAAGAGACCCAGTACTTC
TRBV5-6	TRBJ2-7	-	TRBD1	CASSLRASGTGIRGYEQYF	TGTGCCAGCAGCTTGAGGGCCAGCGGGACAGGGATTCGGGGCTACGAGCAGTACTTC
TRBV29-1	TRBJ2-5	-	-	CSVVAPYETQYF	TGCAGCGTTGTAGCCCCTTACGAGACCCAGTACTTC
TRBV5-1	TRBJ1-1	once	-	CASSVDSEAFF	TGCGCCAGCAGCGTGGACAGTGAAGCTTTCTTT
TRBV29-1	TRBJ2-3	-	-	CSVEDYRGTDTQYF	TGCAGCGTTGAGGACTACAGGGGCACAGATACGCAGTATTTT
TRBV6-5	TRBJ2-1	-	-	CASSYRVSTDEQFF	TGTGCCAGCAGTTATAGAGTCTCGACAGATGAGCAGTTCTTC
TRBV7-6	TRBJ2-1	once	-	CASSLAHLANNEQFF	TGTGCCAGCAGCTTAGCGCATTTAGCGAACAATGAGCAGTTCTTC
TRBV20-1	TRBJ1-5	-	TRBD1	CSATRDRGNKPQHF	TGCAGTGCAACACGGGACAGGGGTAATAAGCCCCAGCATTTT
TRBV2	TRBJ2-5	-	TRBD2	CASSEALLAGGMGETQYF	TGTGCTAGCAGTGAAGCGCTACTAGCGGGAGGCATGGGGGAGACCCAGTACTTC
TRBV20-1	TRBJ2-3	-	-	CSANRGGRRTDTQYF	TGCAGTGCAAATAGGGGGGGGCGGCGCACAGATACGCAGTATTTT
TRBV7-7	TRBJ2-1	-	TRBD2	CASSSGGRDNEQFF	TGTGCTAGCAGCTCGGGGGGGCGAGACAATGAGCAGTTCTTC
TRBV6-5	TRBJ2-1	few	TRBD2	CASSYRRGGIDEQFF	TGTGCCAGCAGTTACAGGCGGGGGGGAATCGATGAGCAGTTCTTC
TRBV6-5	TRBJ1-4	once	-	CVNSYMGRATEKLFF	TGTGTCAACAGTTACATGGGCAGGGCGACTGAAAAACTGTTTTTT
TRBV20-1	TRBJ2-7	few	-	CSASTHWQGEQYF	TGCAGTGCTAGTACCCATTGGCAGGGCGAGCAGTACTTC
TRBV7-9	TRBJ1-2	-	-	CASSSWTSFYGYTF	TGTGCCAGCAGCTCCTGGACGTCTTTCTATGGCTACACCTTC
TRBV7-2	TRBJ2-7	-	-	CASSLAGGSSYNEQYF	TGTGCCAGCAGCTTAGCTGGGGGGAGCTCCTACAATGAGCAGTACTTC
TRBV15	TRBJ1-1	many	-	CATSRDRDPGTEAFF	TGTGCCACCAGCAGAGATAGGGACCCTGGCACTGAAGCTTTCTTT
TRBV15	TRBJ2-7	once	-	CATSSRGGEQYF	TGTGCCACCAGCAGCAGGGGAGGGGAGCAGTACTTC
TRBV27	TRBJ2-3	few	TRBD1	CASSSQTGGAPTDTQYF	TGTGCCAGCAGTTCCCAGACAGGGGGCGCCCCAACAGATACGCAGTATTTT